This T cell receptor beta chain was recovered during a study of regulatory T cells in long-lasting Graves disease. This CDR3 spans 16 amino acids. V was shortened by 6 bases and J by 0 bases, with 14 bases between the two germline ends. This clonotype was counted ten times or more. Time point here: persistent/refractory GD, antithyroid drugs over 5 years with positive TRAb. Researchers made the TCR library from RNA that was extracted from PBMCs. Researchers made TCR beta libraries by using iRepertoire HTBI primers and running Arm-PCR on CDR3 regions. MiXCR was run by TCRdb on the multiplex PCR reads, yielding one entry per CDR3 protein. Found here are 300,000 to 500,000 distinct CDR3 sequences, less than 25% of them singletons; the top ten hold around 21%.

The sample here was peripheral blood mononuclear cells (PBMCs), taken when the disease was refractory, from a patient treated with antithyroid drugs. The chain is built from TRBV12-3 or TRBV12-4 and TRBJ2-2; perhaps TRBD1 as D (5 bases). The receptor was isolated from a female donor with Graves disease. CDR3 nucleotides: TGTGCCAGCAGCTTCTCGACAGCTCCGAACACCGGGGAGCTGTTTTTT. Its protein is CASSFSTAPNTGELFF.